This TCR beta chain was retrieved from a study of shared clonotypes between healthy human individuals. Across the whole study: The composition of the donors was two women and a few men aged 18 to 49. Plates per donor: three CD4 naive, three CD4 memory, two CD8 naive, one CD8 memory.

Note on this clone: Its specificity is unknown.

Broader study findings: It was expected that sequencing depth would affect clonotype sharing among donors. For naive CD4 cells, approximately 5% of clonotypes were shared across a handful of donors.

TCRdb keeps only in-frame clones here, not all; method: immunoSEQ multiplex PCR. The sample shows a few million clones, almost 96% of them seen only once. In germline, CDR1 is SGHRS, CDR2 YFSETQ. There are 14 residues in the CDR3. V gave up 0 bases and J gave up 8 bases, with 9 bases separating them. The sample was naive CD4+ T cells sorted from blood. Subset of the sample: CD45RA+ positively selected. This rearrangement joins TRBV5-1 to TRBJ1-6; D gene uncertain. This clonotype was obtained from a young man in good health. In DNA form, the CDR3 reads TGCGCCAGCAGCTTGGCCCCGCACGATTCACCCCTCCACTTT. Translation gives CASSLAPHDSPLHF.